This TCR beta chain was identified in a study of cytomegalovirus exposure and HLA in healthy donors. Study-wide points: Links to common viral pathogens appeared, in a later analysis, for several of the most significant clusters. TCR beta V- and J-gene trimming was later associated with a missense DCLRE1C variant. Among TCR beta chains, those listed as cytomegalovirus-associated numbered over 150.

The CDR3 length is 18 residues. V lost 2 bases and J lost 5, with 22 bases in between. CDR1 and CDR2 from the germline V gene are MNHNS and SASEGT. The PCR employed 60 Vbeta primers together with 13 Jbeta primers. Assay: immunoSEQ multiplex PCR; the TCRdb copy retains only in-frame clones and omits some. This table has some 150,000 clones, roughly 70% appearing once. About this clone: As yet, its antigen is unknown.

The rearrangement links TRBV6-1 to TRBJ2-1; D might be TRBD1 (6 bases). The receptor was derived from a woman in her 40s in good health and CMV-seronegative. The sample consisted of PBMCs. The CDR3 protein is CASSERGHQPFTHNEQFF. The CDR3, as DNA: TGTGCCAGCAGTGAACGGGGACACCAACCTTTTACCCACAATGAGCAGTTCTTC.